These 26 T cell receptor beta chains came from one sample sequenced in a study of breast tumors, draining lymph nodes, adjacent tissues. TCRdb called the multiplex PCR reads again in MiXCR, with one record for every CDR3 protein. The table has some 100,000 distinct CDR3 sequences, 21% seen once. Breast cancer patients provided tissue from their axillary draining lymph nodes. Specimen: axillary lymph node tissue. The receptors were gathered from a female donor with breast cancer. Some clones in this sample may be carry-over from other donors' samples.

This clonotype has only one observation. Just one base apart from a much larger clone, this may be a read error. The chain links TRBV11-2 to TRBJ2-7; TRBD2 matches at 11 bases. V shed 5 bases and J 6 bases; nucleotides not matched to a gene: 12. The CDR3 is 16 residues long. Germline V gene lookup returns CDR1 SGHAT and CDR2 FQNNGV. CDR3 sequence (DNA): TGTGCCAGCAGCCCTAGCGGGAGGACCGACTACGGCGAGCAGTACTTC. Protein sequence: CASSPSGRTDYGEQYF.

The table lists this clonotype with many counts. The chain combines TRBV5-6 with TRBJ1-2, with TRBD1 as a possible D gene (5 bases). CDR1 is SGHDT and CDR2 is YYEEEE in the germline V gene. Trimming cost V 1 base and J 6 bases, with 13 bases left between them. The CDR3 has 14 residues. The CDR3 nucleotides read TGTGCCAGCAGCTTGCGGGGGTTACTTGATGGCTACACCTTC. Amino acids: CASSLRGLLDGYTF.

This clonotype has ten or more counts. The chain links TRBV5-1 to TRBJ1-6, with a possible D match to TRBD1 (5 bases). This CDR3 contains 16 residues. Between the trimmed V and J ends, which lost 0 bases and 4 bases, there was a span of 11 bases. From germline, CDR1 is SGHRS and CDR2 YFSETQ. CDR3: CASSLVGDSYNSPLHF. The CDR3 nucleotides read TGCGCCAGCAGCTTGGTAGGGGATTCGTATAATTCACCCCTCCACTTT. The full variable domain, with the rest looked up from reference TRBV5-1 and TRBJ1-6, is KAGVTQTPRYLIKTRGQQVTLSCSPISGHRSVSWYQQTPGQGLQFLFEYFSETQRNKGNFPGRFSGRQFSNSRSEMNVSTLELGDSALYLCASSLVGDSYNSPLHFGNGTRLTVT.

On this clonotype itself: Because the CDR3 is missing its conserved closing phenylalanine or tryptophan, this is likely a read error. This chain connects TRBV7-3 to TRBJ1-3; D is uncertain. From germline, CDR1 is SGHTA and CDR2 FQGTGA. The germline V and J ends were trimmed by 6 bases and 0 bases, with 12 bases remaining between them. CDR3 length: 15 amino acids. For the CDR3, the DNA is TGTGCCAGCAGTCTCGACGGTAGCTCTGGAAACACCATATATTCT. Its protein is CASSLDGSSGNTIYS.

The chain uses TRBV5-6 and TRBJ2-7; 9 bases line up with TRBD2. Trimming cost V 6 bases and J 2 bases; bases outside gene matches: 6. CDR1 is SGHDT and CDR2 is YYEEEE in the germline V gene. The CDR3 totals 14 residues. In DNA form, the CDR3 reads TGTGCCAGCATGGGGCTAGCGGGGACCTACGAGCAGTACTTC. As protein: CASMGLAGTYEQYF.

V usage is TRBV18 and J usage is TRBJ1-3; D not certain. Germline lookup yields CDR1 KGHSH and CDR2 LQKENI. This CDR3 has 15 residues. V shed 5 bases and J shed 4 bases, with 15 bases lying between them. The CDR3 region is CASSSSTLLGNTIYF. DNA for the CDR3: TGTGCCAGCTCATCTTCGACACTGCTCGGAAACACCATATATTTT.

The table lists this clonotype with many counts. This chain connects TRBV5-1 to TRBJ1-6; no clear D gene. With 1 base removed from V and 5 bases from J, the gap between germline ends came to 4 bases. This CDR3 contains 13 residues. The germline gives CDR1 SGHRS, CDR2 YFSETQ. This chain's CDR3 is CASSLSDNSPLHF. CDR3 sequence (DNA): TGCGCCAGCAGCTTGTCCGATAATTCACCCCTCCACTTT. The variable domain in full, completed from reference TRBV5-1 and TRBJ1-6, reads KAGVTQTPRYLIKTRGQQVTLSCSPISGHRSVSWYQQTPGQGLQFLFEYFSETQRNKGNFPGRFSGRQFSNSRSEMNVSTLELGDSALYLCASSLSDNSPLHFGNGTRLTVT.

This clonotype was seen at least ten times. This chain joins TRBV3-1 and TRBJ2-5; weak D call: TRBD2 (6 bases). The germline V and J ends were trimmed by 1 base and 9 bases, with 21 bases remaining between them. Germline V lookup: CDR1 LGHDT, CDR2 YNNKEL (reference sequence). The CDR3 has 16 residues. This CDR3 is CASSQGLPNPGVAQYF. For the CDR3, the DNA is TGTGCCAGCAGCCAAGGACTACCCAATCCGGGGGTGGCCCAGTACTTC.

The sample holds one count of this clonotype. A read error may explain this, as a much larger clone is one base away. The V gene is TRBV9, the J gene TRBJ1-3, with no clear D. The CDR3 contains 14 residues. Trimming stripped 5 bases from V and 1 base from J, with 10 bases between. The germline V gene encodes CDR1 SGDLS and CDR2 YYNGEE. CDR3 amino acids: CASRGFESGNTIYF. The CDR3 DNA reads as TGTGCCAGCAGGGGATTCGAATCTGGAAACACCATATATTTT.

This clonotype was counted only a few times. J is TRBJ1-2 and V is TRBV30; D perhaps matches TRBD1 (5 bases). Germline assignment: CDR1 GTSNPN and CDR2 SVGIG (reference sequence). Trimming removed 2 bases from V and 5 bases from J, with 18 bases in between. The CDR3 is made up of 15 amino acids. The CDR3 region has the DNA TGTGCCTGGAGTCTTTTGCGGGGGGTAGGGTATGGCTACACCTTC. Translated, it gives CAWSLLRGVGYGYTF.

This clonotype showed up many times. The rearrangement uses TRBV5-1 and TRBJ2-7, with unresolved D. CDR1 SGHRS and CDR2 YFSETQ come from the germline V gene. V was shortened by 4 bases and J by 0 bases, with 14 bases between the two germline ends. CDR3 size: 15 residues. Written as DNA, the CDR3 is TGCGCCAGCAGCCTAGGACCTTCGAGCTCCTACGAGCAGTACTTC. Translated: CASSLGPSSSYEQYF.

This clonotype was seen many times. V usage is TRBV24-1 and J usage is TRBJ2-1, with 9 nucleotides matching TRBD1. The length of the CDR3 is 17 residues. Germline V lookup: CDR1 KGHDR, CDR2 SFDVKD. Trimming cost V 1 base and J 7 bases; bases outside gene matches: 10. CDR3 residues: CATSDFSGTGYLNEQFF. CDR3 DNA: TGTGCCACCAGTGATTTTTCCGGGACAGGGTATTTGAATGAGCAGTTCTTC.

This clonotype appeared many times. The chain is built from TRBV6-1 and TRBJ2-7, with no clear D. The CDR3 length is 12 residues. Trimming cost V 7 bases and J 2 bases, with 9 bases left between them. Germline loops: CDR1 MNHNS, CDR2 SASEGT. This chain's CDR3 is CASNTAPYEQYF. The CDR3 nucleotides read TGTGCCAGCAATACCGCCCCCTACGAGCAGTACTTC.

This clonotype occurred many times. This sequence joins TRBV10-1 and TRBJ2-1, with D possibly TRBD1 on 6 matching bases. The CDR3 covers 16 residues. The V end lost 5 bases, the J end lost 5 bases, and 19 bases lay between the germline ends. Germline lookup yields CDR1 WNHNN and CDR2 SYGVQD (reference sequence). The CDR3 spells CASSPGTKNENNEQFF. The CDR3, as DNA: TGCGCCAGCAGTCCCGGGACAAAAAACGAAAACAATGAGCAGTTCTTC.

This clonotype was recorded many times. V is TRBV19 and J is TRBJ2-1; 7 nucleotides align to TRBD2. The germline V gene has CDR1 LNHDA and CDR2 SQIVND (reference sequence). CDR3 size: 16 residues. V was pared by 6 bases and J by 6 bases, with 14 bases of the junction left unmatched. The CDR3 reads CASRPGWAGATNEQFF. CDR3 DNA: TGTGCCAGTAGACCCGGTTGGGCGGGAGCGACCAATGAGCAGTTCTTC. The whole variable domain, remainder taken from reference TRBV19 and TRBJ2-1, is DGGITQSPKYLFRKEGQNVTLSCEQNLNHDAMYWYRQDPGQGLRLIYYSQIVNDFQKGDIAEGYSVSREKKESFPLTVTSAQKNPTAFYLCASRPGWAGATNEQFFGPGTRLTVL.

This clonotype was recorded at least ten times. The gene calls are TRBV5-6 and TRBJ1-2, with 8 bases matching TRBD1. CDR1 is SGHDT, CDR2 YYEEEE, per germline. V trimming: 4 bases; J trimming: 5 bases; junction bases outside the gene matches: 7. The CDR3 has 14 amino acids. Here the CDR3 DNA reads TGTGCCAGCAGCCCCAGGGGGCCCAGTTATGGCTACACCTTC. Translated: CASSPRGPSYGYTF.

This clonotype was seen repeatedly, ten times or more. The chain carries TRBV20-1 and TRBJ2-2, with 10 bases identical to TRBD2. V shed 5 bases, J shed 2 bases, and the junction held 8 bases outside the gene matches. Germline V gene data show CDR1 as DFQATT and CDR2 as SNEGSKA (reference sequence). CDR3 length: 16 amino acids. The CDR3, as DNA: TGCAGTGCTTTATCGGCTAGCGGGAGAAACACCGGGGAGCTGTTTTTT. It translates to CSALSASGRNTGELFF.

At least ten counts were recorded for this clonotype. The chain carries TRBV7-6 and TRBJ2-5; D is unclear. This CDR3 comprises 14 residues. The germline V gene has CDR1 SGHVS and CDR2 FNYEAQ. V was trimmed by 5 bases and J by 5 bases, leaving 15 bases between them. The CDR3 sequence: CASSPQTAVETQYF. DNA for the CDR3: TGTGCCAGCAGCCCGCAGACTGCGGTCGAGACCCAGTACTTC. The whole variable domain, filled in from reference TRBV7-6 and TRBJ2-5, reads GAGVSQSPRYKVTKRGQDVALRCDPISGHVSLYWYRQALGQGPEFLTYFNYEAQQDKSGLPNDRFSAERPEGSISTLTIQRTEQRDSAMYRCASSPQTAVETQYFGPGTRLLVL.

The chain is built from TRBV7-6 and TRBJ1-1; the D gene is possibly TRBD1 (6 bases). CDR1 and CDR2 (germline): SGHVS, FNYEAQ. The CDR3 extends over 15 amino acids. V was shortened by 1 base and J by 4 bases, with 13 bases between the two germline ends. CDR3 sequence: CASSLEGGGSTEAFF. The CDR3 bases are TGTGCCAGCAGCTTAGAAGGAGGGGGGAGCACTGAAGCTTTCTTT.

This clonotype was counted a few times. The rearrangement links TRBV28 to TRBJ1-2; possible D gene TRBD1, 5 bases. CDR1 is MDHEN and CDR2 is SYDVKM in the germline V gene. Trimming shortened V by 6 bases and J by 11 bases, and 19 bases separated the two germline ends. The CDR3 loop spans 13 amino acids. The CDR3 loop reads CASRFPGAGRYTF. The CDR3 region has the DNA TGTGCCAGCAGGTTTCCGGGAGCAGGGCGGTACACCTTC.

This clonotype was observed at least ten times. V usage is TRBV7-9 and J usage is TRBJ2-1, with D perhaps matching TRBD2 (6 bases). The CDR3 contains 15 residues. Germline assignment: CDR1 SEHNR and CDR2 FQNEAQ (reference sequence). The germline V and J ends were trimmed by 5 bases and 4 bases, with 15 bases remaining between them. The CDR3 DNA is TGTGCCAGCAGCCCGGGACTCCTCAGGTACAATGAGCAGTTCTTC. Translating it yields CASSPGLLRYNEQFF.

This clonotype was seen at least ten times. The CDR3 sequence is CSARDLMGGGYGYTF. The CDR3 DNA follows: TGCAGTGCTAGAGATCTGATGGGTGGGGGCTATGGCTACACCTTC. The rearrangement joins TRBV20-1 to TRBJ1-2; D possibly corresponds to TRBD1 (5 bases). This CDR3 is 15 amino acids long. V lost 0 bases and J lost 4, with 15 bases in between. CDR1 is DFQATT and CDR2 is SNEGSKA in the germline V gene (reference sequence).

This clonotype was counted between two and nine times. The rearrangement links TRBV28 to TRBJ2-7; 10 bases line up with TRBD2. J was trimmed by 4 bases and V by 5 bases; bases with no gene match: 11. CDR1 is MDHEN, CDR2 SYDVKM, per germline. This CDR3 has 16 residues. In DNA, the CDR3 is TGTGCCAGCAGTCTAAAGCGGGAGGGCCATCGGTACGAGCAGTACTTC. Protein sequence: CASSLKREGHRYEQYF.

This clonotype was seen repeatedly, ten times or more. The chain has TRBV5-1 and TRBJ2-1; D is tentatively TRBD1 or TRBD2 (6 bases each). The CDR3 is 16 residues long. Trimming took 0 bases from V and 2 from J, leaving 12 bases between them. Looked up from germline, CDR1 is SGHRS and CDR2 is YFSETQ. CDR3 coding DNA: TGCGCCAGCAGCTTGGCGGGGGCCGCCCCCTACAATGAGCAGTTCTTC. This sequence encodes CASSLAGAAPYNEQFF.

As to this clonotype: A read error is possible here, since a much larger clone lies one base away. The genes are TRBV27 and TRBJ2-2; unclear D gene. The CDR3 is made up of 15 amino acids. Germline assignment: CDR1 MNHEY and CDR2 SMNVEV (reference sequence). CDR3 region: CACSLSPGRPGELFF. CDR3 nucleotides: TGTGCCTGCAGTTTATCCCCTGGCAGACCCGGTGAGCTGTTTTTT.

This clonotype was seen many times. The chain links TRBV29-1 to TRBJ2-5, with 7 nucleotides matching TRBD2. The V gene's germline CDR1 is SQVTM and CDR2 ANQGSEA. Trimming at V came to 4 bases and at J to 4 bases, leaving 3 bases not matched to a gene. The CDR3 has 12 amino acids. This CDR3 is CSVVPGGETQYF. The DNA for the CDR3 is TGCAGCGTTGTTCCGGGAGGAGAGACCCAGTACTTC.